The rows below give T cell receptor beta chains drawn from one sample of a study of Ad26.COV2.S vaccination and SARS-CoV-2 variants. The method was immunoSEQ multiplex PCR; TCRdb's version includes in-frame clones alone and lacks a portion of them. Of hundreds of thousands of clones in the sample, 70% to 90% were seen once. Material: peripheral blood, obtained in a trial of Ad26.COV2.S vaccine versus placebo. Receptors were obtained from a person aged 18 to 59 who received the Ad26.COV2.S COVID-19 vaccine or a placebo. The CDR3 runs from the conserved cysteine through the conserved F or W. A D gene is named only where the DNA matches it firmly. Some rows have no size entry. The others give once, few or many, or a class for an expanded clone.

.	TRBV6-2/TRBV6-3	.	TRBJ2-3	CASSSWDTQYF
.	TRBV15	.	TRBJ2-3	CATSRGFTNTQYF
.	TRBV7-8	.	TRBJ2-2	CASSLVWRTANTGELFF
.	TRBV30	.	TRBJ1-5	CAWSVQGPQPQHF
TRBD1	TRBV24-1	.	TRBJ2-1	CATSDSGTGGDEQFF
TRBD2	TRBV6-1	.	TRBJ2-7	CASSVAGNYEQYF
TRBD1	TRBV7-2	.	TRBJ1-4	CATGQAGNEKLFF
TRBD2	TRBV6-6	.	TRBJ2-1	CASRREGEQFF
.	TRBV5-4	.	TRBJ1-2	CASSLGLGLEGYTF
.	TRBV5-6	.	TRBJ1-2	CASSLAGRADYGYTF
.	TRBV2	.	TRBJ1-3	CASSPRGAFTGNTIYF
TRBD2	TRBV3-1/TRBV3-2	few	TRBJ2-5	CASSQTSGRGEETQYF
.	TRBV18	once	TRBJ1-4	CASSPGTATNEKLFF
.	TRBV4-1	.	TRBJ1-2	CASSQGGASSDTF
.	TRBV14	.	TRBJ1-2	CASSLWPALYGYTF
.	TRBV5-4	.	TRBJ1-2	CASRFPGLEDGYTF
.	TRBV2	.	TRBJ2-1	CASRPQRDDNEQFF
.	TRBV21-1	.	TRBJ1-6	CASSRTGTLKDSPLHF
.	TRBV7-9	.	TRBJ1-1	CASSLAINTEAFF
.	TRBV19	.	TRBJ1-2	CASSASSTSNYGYTF
.	TRBV18	once	TRBJ1-2	CASSPREGYGYTF
.	TRBV30	.	TRBJ1-2	CAWSVREGLYGYTF
TRBD1	TRBV5-1	.	TRBJ1-2	CASSSIPGQGMDGYTF
.	TRBV6-5	.	TRBJ2-5	CASIRGPGGETQYF
.	TRBV15	.	TRBJ1-2	CATSRWTDWPNYGYTF
TRBD2	TRBV6-5	.	TRBJ2-7	CASSPIAGGNYEQYF
TRBD1	TRBV4-3	few	TRBJ1-6	CASSVGQGNSPLHF
.	TRBV6-5	.	TRBJ1-2	CASSYGGTGGYTF
TRBD1	TRBV27	.	TRBJ2-7	CASSHAQTGGAGEQYF
.	TRBV6-5	.	TRBJ2-7	CASSYGWSPERYEQYF
.	TRBV6-5	.	TRBJ1-2	CATQDVDGYTF
.	TRBV5-6	.	TRBJ1-4	CASSSELQGFVEKLFF
TRBD1	TRBV29-1	.	TRBJ2-7	CSVLRGGQGAYEQYF
.	TRBV7-2	.	TRBJ2-7	CASSTRRDGYEQYF
TRBD1	TRBV24-1	.	TRBJ1-1	CATSDKGAGTEAFF
.	TRBV5-1	.	TRBJ2-7	CASSSSGLYEQYF
.	TRBV11-2	.	TRBJ2-5	CASSLPPGQTQYF
.	TRBV6-1	.	TRBJ1-2	CASSDEGPGGYGYTF
.	TRBV3-1/TRBV3-2	.	TRBJ2-2	CASSRLQTLGSGELFF
.	TRBV29-1	.	TRBJ2-7	CSVEETRMSYEQYF
.	TRBV19	.	TRBJ1-5	CASSPGQPQRSNQPQHF
.	TRBV6-5	.	TRBJ1-4	CASSLRGPNEKLFF
.	TRBV18	.	TRBJ2-5	CASSLGQHETQYF
.	TRBV5-1	.	TRBJ1-3	CASSLGPYGSSGNTIYF
TRBD2	TRBV6-4	few	TRBJ2-1	CASSRVAGVKYNEQFF
TRBD1	TRBV18	.	TRBJ2-1	CASSPGRDSAYNEQFF
.	TRBV4-3	.	TRBJ1-6	CASSQATLWSNNSPLHF
.	TRBV7-9	.	TRBJ2-7	CASSLTRYEQYF
TRBD2	TRBV12-3/TRBV12-4	.	TRBJ2-7	CASSPMARLAPYF
.	TRBV4-1	.	TRBJ2-7	CASSPAGDYEQYF